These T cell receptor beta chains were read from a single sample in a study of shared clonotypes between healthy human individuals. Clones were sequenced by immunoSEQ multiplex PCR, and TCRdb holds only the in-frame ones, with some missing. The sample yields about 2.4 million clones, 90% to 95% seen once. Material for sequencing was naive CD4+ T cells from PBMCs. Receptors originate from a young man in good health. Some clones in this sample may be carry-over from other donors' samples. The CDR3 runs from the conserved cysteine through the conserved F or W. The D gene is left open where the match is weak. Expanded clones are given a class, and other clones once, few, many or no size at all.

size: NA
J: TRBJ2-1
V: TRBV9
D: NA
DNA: TGTGCCAGCAGCGTAGCTCTCGGGGGCCAATCTAATGAGCAGTTCTTC
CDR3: CASSVALGGQSNEQFF

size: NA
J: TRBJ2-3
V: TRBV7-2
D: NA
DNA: TGTGCCAGCAGGTTGGCGGGTAGCACAGATACGCAGTATTTT
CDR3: CASRLAGSTDTQYF

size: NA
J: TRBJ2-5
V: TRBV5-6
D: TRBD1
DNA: TGTGCCAGCAGCCAGGGACAGGGCCGGGAGACCCAGTACTTC
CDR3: CASSQGQGRETQYF

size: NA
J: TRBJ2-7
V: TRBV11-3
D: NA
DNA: TGTGCCAGCAGCTCACTACAGGGACGATCCTACGAGCAGTACTTC
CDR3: CASSSLQGRSYEQYF

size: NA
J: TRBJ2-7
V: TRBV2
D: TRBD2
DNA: TGTGCCAGCAGATATAGCGGGGCGTCCTACGAGCAGTACTTC
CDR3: CASRYSGASYEQYF

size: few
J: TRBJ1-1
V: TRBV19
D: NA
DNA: TGTGCCAGTAGTATGACAGCTTCGAACACTGAAGCTTTCTTT
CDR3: CASSMTASNTEAFF

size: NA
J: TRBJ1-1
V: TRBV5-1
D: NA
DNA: TGCGCCAGCAGCCCCTCGGGAGTCCCTCTGGGCACTGAAGCTTTCTTT
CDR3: CASSPSGVPLGTEAFF

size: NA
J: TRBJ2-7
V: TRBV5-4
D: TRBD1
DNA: TGTGCCAGCAGCTTTACAGGGGGCACCTACGAGCAGTACTTC
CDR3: CASSFTGGTYEQYF

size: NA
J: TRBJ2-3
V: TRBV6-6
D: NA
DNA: TGTGCCAGCAGTTACTCATCCGGAACAGATACGCAGTATTTT
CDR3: CASSYSSGTDTQYF

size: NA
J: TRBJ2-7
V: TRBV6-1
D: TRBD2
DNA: TGTGCCAGCCGGACCCGAAGCGGGAGCGACGAGCAGTACTTC
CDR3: CASRTRSGSDEQYF

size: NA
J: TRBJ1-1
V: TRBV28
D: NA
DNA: TGTGCCAGCAGTTTATGGGCCCCACCCCTCTTTGAGGCTTTCTTT
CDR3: CASSLWAPPLFEAFF

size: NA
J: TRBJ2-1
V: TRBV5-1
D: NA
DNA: TGCGCCAGCAGCTTGGAAGGTAGCGGTGACTACAATGAGCAGTTCTTC
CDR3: CASSLEGSGDYNEQFF

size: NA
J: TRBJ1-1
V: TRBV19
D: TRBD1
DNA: TGTGCCAGTAGCAAGGGGGCAGGGGGGGTCCTGAACACTGAAGCTTTCTTT
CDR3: CASSKGAGGVLNTEAFF

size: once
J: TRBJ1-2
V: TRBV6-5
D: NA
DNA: TGTGCCAGCAGTTACTCCGGCAGGTACAACTATGGCTACACCTTC
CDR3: CASSYSGRYNYGYTF

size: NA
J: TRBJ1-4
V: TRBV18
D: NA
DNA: TGTGCCAGCTCACCCGACAGAACCAATGAAAAACTGTTTTTT
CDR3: CASSPDRTNEKLFF

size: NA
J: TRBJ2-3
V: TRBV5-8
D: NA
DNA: TGTGCCAGCAGCTTGGTGGATACACTGGATACGCAGTATTTT
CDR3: CASSLVDTLDTQYF

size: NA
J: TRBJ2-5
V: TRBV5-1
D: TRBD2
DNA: TGCGCCAGCAGCCCGGGGACTAGCGGCGTGGCCCAGTACTTC
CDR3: CASSPGTSGVAQYF

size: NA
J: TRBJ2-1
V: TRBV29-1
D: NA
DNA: TGCAGCGTTAACCCATCCCTGTCCCCAGAGCAGTTCTTC
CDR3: CSVNPSLSPEQFF